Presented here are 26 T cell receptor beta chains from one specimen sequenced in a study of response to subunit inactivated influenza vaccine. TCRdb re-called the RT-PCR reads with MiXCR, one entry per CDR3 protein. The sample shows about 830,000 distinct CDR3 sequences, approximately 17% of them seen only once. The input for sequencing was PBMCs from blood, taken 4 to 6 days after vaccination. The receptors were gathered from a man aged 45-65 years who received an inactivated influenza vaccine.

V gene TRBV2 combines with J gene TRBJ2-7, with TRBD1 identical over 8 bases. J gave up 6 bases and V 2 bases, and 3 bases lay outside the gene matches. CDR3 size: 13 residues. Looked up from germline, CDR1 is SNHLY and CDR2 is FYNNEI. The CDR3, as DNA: TGTGCCAGCAGTGAATACAGGGGGATCGAGCAGTACTTC. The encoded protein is CASSEYRGIEQYF.

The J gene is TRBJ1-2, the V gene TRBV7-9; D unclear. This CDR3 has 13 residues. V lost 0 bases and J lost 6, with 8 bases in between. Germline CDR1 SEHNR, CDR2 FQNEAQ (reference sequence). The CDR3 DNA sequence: TGTGCCAGCAGCTTAGCGGGCCATGATGGCTACACCTTC. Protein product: CASSLAGHDGYTF.

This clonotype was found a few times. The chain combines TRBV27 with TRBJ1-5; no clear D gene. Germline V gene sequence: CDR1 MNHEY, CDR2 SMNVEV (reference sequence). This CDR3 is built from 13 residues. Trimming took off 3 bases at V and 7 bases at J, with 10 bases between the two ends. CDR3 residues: CASSLRGGQPQHF. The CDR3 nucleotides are TGTGCCAGCAGTTTGAGAGGAGGACAGCCCCAGCATTTT.

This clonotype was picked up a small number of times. The CDR3, as DNA: TGTGCCAGCTGCCAGGGCACGGGCGAGCAGTACTTC. Translating gives CASCQGTGEQYF. This sequence joins TRBV18 and TRBJ2-7; D might be TRBD1 (5 bases). The V and J ends lost 7 bases and 6 bases respectively, with 13 bases between them. This CDR3 is 12 amino acids long. CDR1 is KGHSH, CDR2 LQKENI, per germline.

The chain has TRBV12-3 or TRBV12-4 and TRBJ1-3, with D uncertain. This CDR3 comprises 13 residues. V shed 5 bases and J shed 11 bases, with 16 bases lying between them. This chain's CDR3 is CASSLSSGAAIYF. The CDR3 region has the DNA TGTGCCAGCAGTCTATCGTCAGGTGCGGCCATATATTTT.

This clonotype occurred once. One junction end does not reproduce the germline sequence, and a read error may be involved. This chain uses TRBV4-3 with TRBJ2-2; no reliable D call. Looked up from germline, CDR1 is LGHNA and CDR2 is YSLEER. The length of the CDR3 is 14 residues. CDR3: CASSHGPGTWELFF. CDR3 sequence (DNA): TGCGCCAGCAGCCACGGGCCCGGCACCTGGGAGCTGTTTTTT.

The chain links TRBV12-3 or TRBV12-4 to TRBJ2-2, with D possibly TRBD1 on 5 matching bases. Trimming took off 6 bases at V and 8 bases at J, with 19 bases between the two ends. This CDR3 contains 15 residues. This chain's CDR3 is CASRITSGWGGELFF. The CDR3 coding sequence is TGTGCCAGCAGAATAACCTCAGGGTGGGGAGGGGAGCTGTTTTTT.

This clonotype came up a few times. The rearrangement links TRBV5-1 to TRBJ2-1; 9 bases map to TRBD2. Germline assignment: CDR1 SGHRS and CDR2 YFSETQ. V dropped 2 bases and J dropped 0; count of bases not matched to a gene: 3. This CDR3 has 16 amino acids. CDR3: CASSFSGGGSYNEQFF. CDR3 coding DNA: TGCGCCAGCAGCTTTAGCGGGGGAGGCTCCTACAATGAGCAGTTCTTC.

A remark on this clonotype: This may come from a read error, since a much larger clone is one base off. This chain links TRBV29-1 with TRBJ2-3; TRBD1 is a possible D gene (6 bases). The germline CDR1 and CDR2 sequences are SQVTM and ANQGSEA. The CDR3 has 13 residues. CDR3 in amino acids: CCVQTGSSDTQYF. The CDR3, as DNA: TGCTGCGTGCAAACAGGGAGTTCAGATACGCAGTATTTT.

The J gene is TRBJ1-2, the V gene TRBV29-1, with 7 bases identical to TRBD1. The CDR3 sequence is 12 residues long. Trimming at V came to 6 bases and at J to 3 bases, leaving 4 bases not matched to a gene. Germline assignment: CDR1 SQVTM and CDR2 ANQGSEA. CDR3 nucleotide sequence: TGCAGCGTCGGACAGGCTTACTATGGCTACACCTTC. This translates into CSVGQAYYGYTF.

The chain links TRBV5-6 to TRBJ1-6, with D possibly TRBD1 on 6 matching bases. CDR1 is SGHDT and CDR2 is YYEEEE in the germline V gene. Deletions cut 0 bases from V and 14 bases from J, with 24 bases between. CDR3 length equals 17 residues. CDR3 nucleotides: TGTGCCAGCAGCTTGGTTTCTGGGACAAGCCCTCTCGGGGCCCTCCACTTT. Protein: CASSLVSGTSPLGALHF.

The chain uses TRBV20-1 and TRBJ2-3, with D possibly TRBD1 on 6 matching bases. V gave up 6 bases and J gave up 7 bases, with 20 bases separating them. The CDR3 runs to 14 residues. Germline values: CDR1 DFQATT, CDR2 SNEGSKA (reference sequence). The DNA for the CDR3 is TGCAGTGCCCCGAGGGCAGGGGTTATTAATACGCAGTATTTT. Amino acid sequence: CSAPRAGVINTQYF.

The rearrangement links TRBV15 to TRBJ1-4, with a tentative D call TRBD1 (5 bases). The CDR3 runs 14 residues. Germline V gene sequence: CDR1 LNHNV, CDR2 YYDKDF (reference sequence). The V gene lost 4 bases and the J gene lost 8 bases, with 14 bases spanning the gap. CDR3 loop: CATSTSRAGEKLFF. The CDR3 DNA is TGTGCCACCAGCACCTCCAGGGCTGGGGAAAAACTGTTTTTT. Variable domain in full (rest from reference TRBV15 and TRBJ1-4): DAMVIQNPRYQVTQFGKPVTLSCSQTLNHNVMYWYQQKSSQAPKLLFHYYDKDFNNEADTPDNFQSRRPNTSFCFLDIRSPGLGDTAMYLCATSTSRAGEKLFFGSGTQLSVL.

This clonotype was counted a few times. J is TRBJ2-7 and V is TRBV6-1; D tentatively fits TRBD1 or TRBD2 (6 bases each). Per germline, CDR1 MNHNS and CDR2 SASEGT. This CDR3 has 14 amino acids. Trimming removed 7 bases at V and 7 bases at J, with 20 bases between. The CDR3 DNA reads TGTGCCAGCAAACGAGCAAGGGGGGCGGTGGAGCAGTACTTC. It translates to CASKRARGAVEQYF.

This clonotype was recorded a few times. Here the CDR3 DNA reads TGTGCCAGCAGTACCCCGGGTAGCGGGGCTTCCTACAATGAGCAGTTCTTC. Residues: CASSTPGSGASYNEQFF. The chain links TRBV28 to TRBJ2-1; 8 positions match TRBD2. In germline, CDR1 is MDHEN, CDR2 SYDVKM. Losses at the gene ends were 5 bases for V and 1 base for J; bases not matched to a gene: 10. The CDR3 length is 17 residues.

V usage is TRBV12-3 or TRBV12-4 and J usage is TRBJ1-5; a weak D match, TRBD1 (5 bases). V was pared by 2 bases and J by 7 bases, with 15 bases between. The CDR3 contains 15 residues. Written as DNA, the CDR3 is TGTGCCAGCAGTTTAAATCCCCAGGGCAGGCAGCCCCAGCATTTT. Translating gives CASSLNPQGRQPQHF.

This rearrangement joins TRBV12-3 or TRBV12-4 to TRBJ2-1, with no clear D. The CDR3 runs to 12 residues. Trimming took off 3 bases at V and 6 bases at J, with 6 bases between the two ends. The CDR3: CASSFALNEQFF. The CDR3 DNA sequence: TGTGCCAGCAGTTTTGCCCTCAATGAGCAGTTCTTC.

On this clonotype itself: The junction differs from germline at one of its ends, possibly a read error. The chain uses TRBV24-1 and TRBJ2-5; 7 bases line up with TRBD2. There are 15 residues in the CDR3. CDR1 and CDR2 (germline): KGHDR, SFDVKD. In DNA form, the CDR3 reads TGTGCTACCAGTGATCAGCGGGGACCCCAAGAGACCCAGTACTTC. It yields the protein CATSDQRGPQETQYF.

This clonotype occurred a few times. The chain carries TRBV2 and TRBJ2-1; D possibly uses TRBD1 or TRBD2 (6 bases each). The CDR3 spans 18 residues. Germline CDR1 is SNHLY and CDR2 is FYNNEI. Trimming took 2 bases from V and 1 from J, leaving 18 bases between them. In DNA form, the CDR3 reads TGTGCCAGCAGTGAACGGGGGCCACTAGGAGGGTCCTACAATGAGCAGTTCTTC. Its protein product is CASSERGPLGGSYNEQFF.

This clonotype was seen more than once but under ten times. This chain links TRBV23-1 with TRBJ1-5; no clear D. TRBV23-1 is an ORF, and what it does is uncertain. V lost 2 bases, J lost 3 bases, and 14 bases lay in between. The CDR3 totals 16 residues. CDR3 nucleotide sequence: TGCGCCAGCAGTCAAATCGGACGGACCCTCAATCAGCCCCAGCATTTT. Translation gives CASSQIGRTLNQPQHF.

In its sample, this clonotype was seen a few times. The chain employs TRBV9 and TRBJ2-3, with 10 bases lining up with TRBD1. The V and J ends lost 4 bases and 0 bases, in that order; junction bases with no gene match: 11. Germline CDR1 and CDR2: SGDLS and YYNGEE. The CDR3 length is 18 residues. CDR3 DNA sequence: TGTGCCAGCAGCAAGCCGGGACAGGGGTCCCCTAGCACAGATACGCAGTATTTT. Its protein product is CASSKPGQGSPSTDTQYF.

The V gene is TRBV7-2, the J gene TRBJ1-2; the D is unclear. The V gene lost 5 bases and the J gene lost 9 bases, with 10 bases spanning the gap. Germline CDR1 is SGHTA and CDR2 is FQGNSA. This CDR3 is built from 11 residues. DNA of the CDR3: TGTGCCAGCAGCAAGGAGGCAAGCTACACCTTC. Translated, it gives CASSKEASYTF.

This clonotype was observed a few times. The CDR3 loop reads CASSSPSDRGAYEQYF. The CDR3 bases are TGTGCCAGCAGTTCCCCATCCGACAGGGGGGCCTACGAGCAGTACTTC. The rearrangement links TRBV6-2 or TRBV6-3 to TRBJ2-7, with 9 bases that match TRBD1. From germline, CDR1 is MNHEY and CDR2 SVGEGT. With 4 bases clipped from V and 2 bases from J, the junction kept 9 bases outside the gene matches. The CDR3 totals 16 residues.

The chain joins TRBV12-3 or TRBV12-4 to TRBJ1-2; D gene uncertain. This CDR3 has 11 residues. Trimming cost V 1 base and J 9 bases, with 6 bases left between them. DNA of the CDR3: TGTGCCAGCAGTTTAGACATTAGCTACACCTTC. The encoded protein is CASSLDISYTF.

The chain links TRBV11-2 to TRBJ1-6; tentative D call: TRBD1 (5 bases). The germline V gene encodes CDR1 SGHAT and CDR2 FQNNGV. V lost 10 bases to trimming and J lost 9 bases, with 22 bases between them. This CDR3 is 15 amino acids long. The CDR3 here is CATKPAGTDLSPLHF. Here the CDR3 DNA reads TGTGCCACCAAACCAGCCGGGACGGACCTTTCACCCCTCCACTTT.

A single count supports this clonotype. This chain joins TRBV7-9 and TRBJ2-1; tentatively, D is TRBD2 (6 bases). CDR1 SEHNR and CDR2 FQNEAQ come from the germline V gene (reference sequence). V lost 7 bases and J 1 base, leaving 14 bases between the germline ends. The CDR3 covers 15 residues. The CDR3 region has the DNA TGTGCCAGCATACCCCTCGCGGGGTCCTACAATGAGCAGTTCTTC. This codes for CASIPLAGSYNEQFF.